This entry lists 30 T cell receptor beta chains sequenced from one sample in a study of primary melanoma T cells and metastatic recurrence. Measured with immunoSEQ multiplex PCR; TCRdb has only the in-frame clones, and not every one. Of some 2,200 clones listed, over 60% are singletons. Sequenced sample: melanoma tumor tissue. The source is a human donor with melanoma.

The chain carries TRBV11-3 and TRBJ2-7; weak D call: TRBD2 (6 bases). Germline-derived CDR1 and CDR2 are SGHNT and YENEEA. The CDR3 is 15 amino acids. Deletions cut 5 bases from V and 3 bases from J, with 17 bases between. CDR3 residues: CASSRAGNLYYEQYF. The DNA of the CDR3 is TGTGCCAGCAGCCGAGCGGGTAACTTATACTACGAGCAGTACTTC.

This clone was detected only a few times. The rearrangement uses TRBV6-1 and TRBJ2-7; 8 bases agree with TRBD2. V was clipped by 1 base and J by 10 bases; unmatched bases: 15. The CDR3 loop spans 16 amino acids. Looked up from germline, CDR1 is MNHNS and CDR2 is SASEGT. CDR3 region: CASSEEQRGNLDGQYF. As DNA, the CDR3 is TGTGCCAGCAGTGAAGAGCAGCGGGGGAACCTGGATGGRCAGTACTTC.

The chain joins TRBV6-8 to TRBJ2-6; D could derive from TRBD1 or TRBD2 (5 bases each). Germline V lookup: CDR1 MNHGY, CDR2 SAAAGT. This CDR3 has 17 residues. Trimming shortened V by 5 bases and J by 0 bases, and 14 bases separated the two germline ends. The CDR3: CASSRGGWYSGANVLTF. The CDR3 DNA reads TGTGCCAGCAGTCGGGGCGGTTGGTACTCTGGGGCCAACGTCCTGACTTTC.

This clone is labeled as large. The chain joins TRBV11-3 to TRBJ2-7; 9 positions match TRBD1. There are 14 residues in the CDR3. The germline gives CDR1 SGHNT, CDR2 YENEEA. The trim removed 3 bases at V and 6 bases at J, leaving 6 bases unmatched. For the CDR3, the DNA is TGTGCCAGCAGCTTGGGACAGGGTGTCTTCGAGCAGTACTTC. Protein product: CASSLGQGVFEQYF.

The chain joins TRBV18 to TRBJ2-7; possibly TRBD1 or TRBD2 for D (5 bases each). The CDR3 has 15 residues. Deletions cut 4 bases from V and 2 bases from J, with 15 bases between. CDR1 KGHSH and CDR2 LQKENI come from the germline V gene. Written as DNA, the CDR3 is TGTGCCAGCTCACTTAGCCGGGACGGGCCCTACGAGCAGTACTTC. As protein: CASSLSRDGPYEQYF.

Turning to this clone: One end of the junction fails to match germline, which may point to a read error. The chain links TRBV19 to TRBJ1-1; a weak D match, TRBD1 (5 bases). Germline CDR1 reads LNHDA; CDR2 reads SQIVND (reference sequence). The CDR3 is 14 amino acids. The CDR3 region is CTSSHPRRGAEAFF. The CDR3 coding sequence is TGTACCAGTAGTCACCCCCGGAGGGGCGCTGAAGCTTTCTTT.

This chain joins TRBV6-4 and TRBJ2-1; 11 bases fit TRBD2. The V and J ends lost 6 bases and 4 bases, in that order; junction bases with no gene match: 5. CDR1 MRHNA and CDR2 SNTAGT come from the germline V gene. CDR3 length: 15 amino acids. This chain's CDR3 is CASRPLAGGYNEQFF. The CDR3 DNA is TGTGCCAGCAGGCCCCTAGCGGGAGGTTACAATGAGCAGTTCTTC.

V gene TRBV28 combines with J gene TRBJ1-2, with 8 bases identical to TRBD1. The CDR3 runs 16 residues. Germline V CDR1 and CDR2: MDHEN, SYDVKM. Losses at the gene ends were 4 bases for V and 3 bases for J; bases not matched to a gene: 10. The CDR3 protein is CASSSTSGGVDYGYTF. As DNA, the CDR3 is TGTGCCAGCAGTTCTACCTCAGGGGGCGTTGACTATGGCTACACCTTC.

This CDR3 reads CASSFRTGDSRSTDTQYF. The CDR3 DNA reads as TGTGCCAGCAGTTTCCGGACAGGGGACAGCCGAAGTACAGATACGCAGTATTTT. This rearrangement joins TRBV28 to TRBJ2-3, with TRBD1 identical over 9 bases. The germline V gene has CDR1 MDHEN and CDR2 SYDVKM. V shed 3 bases and J 3 bases; nucleotides not matched to a gene: 13. CDR3 length: 18 amino acids.

The V and J genes are TRBV25-1 and TRBJ1-6, with TRBD1 matching 9 bases. This CDR3 has 15 amino acids. Losses at the gene ends were 6 bases for V and 9 bases for J; bases not matched to a gene: 9. CDR1 and CDR2 from the germline V gene are MGHDK and SYGVNS. The DNA of the CDR3 is TGTGCCAGCAGCAACCAGGGACAGGGTAGTTCACCCCTCCACTTT. It specifies CASSNQGQGSSPLHF.

Only a few counts were recorded for this clone. The chain recombines TRBV1 with TRBJ2-7; TRBD1 was called by the table and not checked on the DNA. TRBV1 is deemed a pseudogene. CDR3 length: 16 residues. The CDR3, as DNA: TGCGCCAGCAGCCAAGATGCCACAGGGGGAGGCTACGAGCAGTACTTC. It yields the protein CASSQDATGGGYEQYF.

This clone was picked up one time. The chain uses TRBV28 and TRBJ1-1, with 7 bases identical to TRBD1. The CDR3 has 14 amino acids. V was pared by 8 bases and J by 0 bases, with 6 bases of the junction left unmatched. CDR1 and CDR2 (germline): MDHEN, SYDVKM. The CDR3 nucleotides are TGTGCCAGCTTTCCAGGGGGGGTGAACACTGAAGCTTTCTTT. Residues: CASFPGGVNTEAFF. Full variable domain (outside the CDR3, taken from reference TRBV28 and TRBJ1-1): DVKVTQSSRYLVKRTGEKVFLECVQDMDHENMFWYRQDPGLGLRLIYFSYDVKMKEKGDIPEGYSVSREKKERFSLILESASTNQTSMYLCASFPGGVNTEAFFGQGTRLTVV.

V is TRBV18 and J is TRBJ2-1; 8 bases align to TRBD2. The V segment lost 6 bases and the J segment 7 bases; nucleotides outside the gene matches: 14. Per germline, CDR1 KGHSH and CDR2 LQKENI. This CDR3 has 16 residues. CDR3 sequence: CASSQRAGEPGNEQFF. CDR3 bases: TGTGCCAGCTCTCAGCGAGCGGGGGAGCCAGGAAATGAGCAGTTCTTC.

The rearrangement joins TRBV23-1 to TRBJ1-4; D gene uncertain. TRBV23-1 falls under the ORF class, with uncertain function. Deletions cut 6 bases from V and 7 bases from J, with 18 bases between. This CDR3 spans 15 amino acids. In DNA, the CDR3 is TGCGCCAGCAGCTTAGCGCCCTGGGGTAGTGAAAAACTGTTTTTT. Amino acids: CASSLAPWGSEKLFF.

The V and J genes are TRBV19 and TRBJ2-1, with TRBD2 identical over 10 bases. Per the germline V gene, CDR1 is LNHDA and CDR2 is SQIVND (reference sequence). With V trimmed by 7 bases and J by 7 bases, 13 bases remained unmatched. CDR3 length equals 16 residues. CDR3: CASMGLASGRLNEQFF. CDR3 DNA: TGTGCCAGTATGGGTTTAGCTAGCGGGAGATTAAATGAGCAGTTCTTC.

The chain is built from TRBV9 and TRBJ1-2, with a possible D match to TRBD1 (6 bases). Deletions cut 5 bases from V and 0 bases from J, with 11 bases between. The CDR3 covers 14 residues. Germline loops: CDR1 SGDLS, CDR2 YYNGEE. The CDR3 coding sequence is TGTGCCAGCAGTCTACGGACAGCTAACTATGGCTACACCTTC. Its protein product is CASSLRTANYGYTF.

This chain joins TRBV11-3 and TRBJ2-1, with TRBD1 identical over 11 bases. The CDR3 is 15 amino acids. In germline, CDR1 is SGHNT, CDR2 YENEEA. V trimming: 4 bases; J trimming: 5 bases; junction bases outside the gene matches: 4. The CDR3 is CASSYGTGGDNEQFF. The CDR3, as DNA: TGTGCCAGCAGCTACGGGACAGGGGGAGACAATGAGCAGTTCTTC.

The rearrangement links TRBV6-8 to TRBJ2-7, with 7 bases that match TRBD1. The germline CDR1 and CDR2 sequences are MNHGY and SAAAGT. The junction had 6 bases not matched to a gene; V was cut back by 5 bases and J by 2 bases. This CDR3 is built from 14 residues. This CDR3 is CASSDRTGPYEQYF. Written as DNA, the CDR3 is TGTGCCAGCAGTGACCGGACAGGACCCTACGAGCAGTACTTC.

Worth noting for this clone: The junction does not match germline at one end; this may be a read error. This chain joins TRBV6-8 and TRBJ2-5; weak D call: TRBD1 (6 bases). Per the germline V gene, CDR1 is MNHGY and CDR2 is SAAAGT. This CDR3 comprises 14 residues. In nucleotides, the CDR3 is TGTGCCATCAGTCCTATGGACAGCCAAGAGACCCAGTACTTC. Its protein product is CAISPMDSQETQYF.

This clone was seen just once. The chain combines TRBV28 with TRBJ1-2, with 9 bases aligning to TRBD1. There are 20 residues in the CDR3. Germline V gives CDR1 MDHEN, CDR2 SYDVKM. V shed 5 bases, J shed 5 bases, and the junction held 24 bases outside the gene matches. Here the CDR3 DNA reads TGTGCCAGCAGTCCGGGACAGGGAGTATGGATCTTGCGGGGTGGGTATGGCTACACCTTC. Translating gives CASSPGQGVWILRGGYGYTF.

The chain recombines TRBV7-4 with TRBJ1-4; TRBD1 matches 7 bases. Germline CDR1 SGHVT, CDR2 SQSDAQ. This CDR3 has 15 amino acids. The V segment lost 5 bases and the J segment 3 bases; nucleotides outside the gene matches: 6. The CDR3, as DNA: TGTGCCAGCAGCCCGGGGGACAGCCCTAATGAAAAACTGTTTTTT. As protein: CASSPGDSPNEKLFF.

This clone came up a few times. The chain carries TRBV18 and TRBJ2-6; a weak D match, TRBD2 (7 bases). This CDR3 is 17 amino acids long. Trimming took 3 bases from V and 3 from J, leaving 15 bases between them. Germline CDR1 reads KGHSH; CDR2 reads LQKENI. Written as DNA, the CDR3 is TGTGCCAGCTCACCCCCCCGGGGGGCGGGTGGGGCCAACGTCCTGACTTTC. Translation gives CASSPPRGAGGANVLTF.

About this clone itself: Compared with germline, one end of the junction differs, possibly owing to a read error. The chain couples TRBV6-8 to TRBJ2-7; either TRBD1 or TRBD2 may fit D (6 bases each). The CDR3 is made up of 13 amino acids. CDR1 and CDR2 from the germline V gene are MNHGY and SAAAGT. The CDR3 sequence is CASSYSEGGEQYF. DNA of the CDR3: TGTGCCAGCAGTTACTCGGAGGGGGGCGAGCAGTACTTT.

This sequence joins TRBV12-2 and TRBJ2-6; the D call in the table, TRBD2, was not verified against the DNA. TRBV12-2 has pseudogene status. The CDR3 runs to 15 residues. Here the CDR3 reads CRVGPILSGANVLTF. DNA of the CDR3: TGTCGGGTAGGTCCCATACTATCGGGGGCCAACGTCCTGACTTTC.

V and J are TRBV15 and TRBJ1-2; D is uncertain. V was clipped by 0 bases and J by 8 bases, with 16 bases between them. Germline CDR1 and CDR2: LNHNV and YYDKDF (reference sequence). This CDR3 region has 15 residues. CDR3 DNA sequence: TGTGCCACCAGCAGAGATAAAGGTTATGAGGGAGGCTACACCTTC. It codes for CATSRDKGYEGGYTF.

Sample share makes this clone large (0.1 to 1%). This chain connects TRBV19 to TRBJ2-2; D not resolved. Between the trimmed V and J ends, which lost 3 bases and 3 bases, there was a span of 11 bases. The CDR3 consists of 15 residues. Per the germline V gene, CDR1 is LNHDA and CDR2 is SQIVND (reference sequence). CDR3 region: CASSIGILDTGELFF. In DNA form, the CDR3 reads TGTGCCAGTAGTATTGGGATACTCGACACCGGGGAGCTGTTTTTT.

In its sample, this clone was seen a few times. The chain carries TRBV11-3 and TRBJ2-7; 8 bases are a match to TRBD1. J was trimmed by 0 bases and V by 5 bases; bases with no gene match: 3. This CDR3 has 14 amino acids. Germline-derived CDR1 and CDR2 are SGHNT and YENEEA. CDR3: CASSRQGSSYEQYF. The CDR3 nucleotides are TGTGCCAGCAGCCGACAGGGGAGCTCCTACGAGCAGTACTTC.

The chain has TRBV28 and TRBJ2-7; 7 nucleotides align to TRBD1. Germline V CDR1 and CDR2: MDHEN, SYDVKM. CDR3 length: 16 residues. V lost 6 bases to trimming and J lost 3 bases; unmatched junction nucleotides: 14. The CDR3 DNA sequence: TGTGCCAGCAGGCTACACCACGGGACAGCGGACTACGAGCAGTACTTC. Translated: CASRLHHGTADYEQYF.

In the case of this clone: The junction differs from germline at one of its ends, possibly a read error. CDR3 in amino acids: CASSPIGDGYTF. In nucleotides, the CDR3 is TGTGCCAGTTCACCCATAGGGGATGGCTACACCTTC. The chain couples TRBV18 to TRBJ1-2; TRBD1 is a possible D gene (5 bases). The CDR3 is 12 residues long. Germline CDR1 reads KGHSH; CDR2 reads LQKENI.

The chain employs TRBV7-1 and TRBJ2-1; 7 nucleotides agree with TRBD2. TRBV7-1 is an open reading frame whose function is uncertain. This CDR3 is built from 18 residues. V lost 4 bases and J lost 3; bases outside the gene matches: 15. The DNA for the CDR3 is TGTGCCAGCAGCTTAGTGTCCCGCGGGAGTGCTGGCTACAATGAGCAGTTCTTC. Translated, it gives CASSLVSRGSAGYNEQFF.